This T cell receptor beta chain came from a study of blood T cells in healthy people across ages. Then a second PCR, running roughly 7 to 11 cycles, was carried out with a sample-barcoded 5' primer and a J-beta primer mix. TCRdb reanalysed the 5' RACE reads using MiXCR and keeps one entry per CDR3 protein. Here the sample spans roughly 500,000 distinct CDR3 sequences, approximately 27% being singletons. Aged roughly 6 to 90, donors were systemically healthy Caucasians from Russia. Germline V CDR1 and CDR2: SGHTS, YDEGEE. The CDR3 loop spans 16 amino acids. The V and J ends lost 0 bases and 4 bases respectively, with 16 bases between them. This clonotype occurred a few times.

Sequenced input: blood. This TCR was recovered from a woman in her seventies in good health. This chain uses TRBV5-8 with TRBJ1-2; weak D call: TRBD1 (5 bases). CDR3 coding DNA: TGTGCCAGCAGCTTGGGCGATCAGGGACCGATCTATGGCTACACCTTC. Translation gives CASSLGDQGPIYGYTF.